This TCR beta chain was identified during a study of CD8 T cells in ankylosing spondylitis. TCRdb re-called the 5' RACE reads with MiXCR, one entry per CDR3 protein. The profile shows around 220,000 distinct CDR3 sequences, about 11% of them singletons. The germline V gene has CDR1 KGHSH and CDR2 LQKENI. The CDR3 consists of 13 residues. The V segment lost 5 bases and the J segment 6 bases; nucleotides outside the gene matches: 5. The genes are TRBV18 and TRBJ1-1, with TRBD1 identical over 8 bases. The material sequenced was blood, either unsorted or a sorted T cell fraction (not recorded which). This clonotype was sampled from a male donor with ankylosing spondylitis or in good health (not recorded which). The CDR3 sequence: CASSTGQGAEAFF. In nucleotides, the CDR3 is TGTGCCAGCTCAACCGGACAGGGCGCTGAAGCTTTCTTT.